The 27 T cell receptor beta chains below were found in one sample sequenced in a study of blood T cells in healthy people across ages. Together with a sample-barcoded 5' primer, a J-beta primer mix was included in a second PCR lasting about 7 to 11 cycles. MiXCR, applied by TCRdb to the 5' RACE reads, yields one record per CDR3 protein. The data show roughly 2 million distinct CDR3 sequences, with approximately 50% seen just once and less than 2.5% held by the top ten. Sequenced sample: blood. These receptors originate from a woman aged 40 to 50 in good health.

The chain combines TRBV12-3 or TRBV12-4 with TRBJ1-2; TRBD1 aligns across 7 bases. The length of the CDR3 is 14 residues. Trimming at V came to 6 bases and at J to 4 bases, leaving 8 bases not matched to a gene. Here the CDR3 reads CASSRQGQIYGYTF. The CDR3 nucleotides read TGTGCCAGCAGCCGACAGGGACAAATCTATGGCTACACCTTC.

The chain links TRBV20-1 to TRBJ2-1; TRBD2 matches 7 bases. V lost 3 bases to trimming and J lost 5 bases; unmatched junction nucleotides: 4. CDR1 and CDR2 (germline): DFQATT, SNEGSKA (reference sequence). This CDR3 contains 13 residues. DNA for the CDR3: TGCAGTGCTAGTAAGCGGGGACACAATGAGCAGTTCTTC. Translated: CSASKRGHNEQFF.

A remark on this clonotype: A read error may account for a junction end that differs from germline. The chain uses TRBV20-1 and TRBJ2-5; D might be TRBD1 or TRBD2, each matching 6 bases. The CDR3 length is 13 residues. Germline lookup yields CDR1 DFQATT and CDR2 SNEGSKA (reference sequence). CDR3 region: CGASSGAQETQYF. CDR3 nucleotide sequence: TGCGGTGCTAGCTCGGGGGCCCAAGAGACCCAGTACTTC.

The chain has TRBV2 and TRBJ2-6, with unresolved D. This CDR3 is built from 15 residues. Germline CDR1 SNHLY, CDR2 FYNNEI. Deletions cut 3 bases from V and 2 bases from J, with 8 bases between. The CDR3 spells CASSEGAPGANVLTF. CDR3 nucleotide sequence: TGTGCCAGCAGTGAGGGTGCACCTGGGGCCAACGTCCTGACTTTC.

The gene calls are TRBV4-2 and TRBJ2-5; D could derive from TRBD1 or TRBD2 (5 bases each). Between the trimmed V and J ends, which lost 6 bases and 6 bases, there was a span of 20 bases. Germline V lookup: CDR1 LGHNA, CDR2 YNFKEQ. This CDR3 is built from 15 residues. The CDR3 here is CASSPQEGPSQTQYF. CDR3 nucleotides: TGTGCCAGCAGTCCGCAAGAGGGGCCCTCGCAGACCCAGTACTTC.

CDR3: CASSLGPSGGGNTEAFF. Written as DNA, the CDR3 is TGTGCCAGCAGCTTAGGCCCGTCAGGGGGAGGGAACACTGAAGCTTTCTTT. The rearrangement links TRBV13 to TRBJ1-1; 7 bases align to TRBD1. The CDR3 sequence is 17 residues long. V shed 0 bases and J 1 base; nucleotides not matched to a gene: 8. Per the germline V gene, CDR1 is PRHDT and CDR2 is FYEKMQ (reference sequence).

CDR3 in amino acids: CASRGQGTWELFF. CDR3 nucleotides: TGTGCCAGCAGAGGACAGGGGACCTGGGAGCTGTTTTTT. The chain combines TRBV28 with TRBJ2-2; 9 bases map to TRBD1. The V segment lost 6 bases and the J segment 9 bases; nucleotides outside the gene matches: 5. The length of the CDR3 is 13 residues. Germline V gene sequence: CDR1 MDHEN, CDR2 SYDVKM.

Ten or more counts support this clonotype. Germline is not matched at one junction end, which may reflect a read error. V gene TRBV5-1 combines with J gene TRBJ1-2; D is undetermined. Germline CDR1 reads SGHRS; CDR2 reads YFSETQ. This CDR3 is 11 amino acids long. CDR3 protein: CASSVGGGYTF. The CDR3 nucleotides read TGTGCCAGCAGCGTCGGTGGTGGCTACACCTTC. The full variable domain, its missing parts supplied by reference TRBV5-1 and TRBJ1-2, is KAGVTQTPRYLIKTRGQQVTLSCSPISGHRSVSWYQQTPGQGLQFLFEYFSETQRNKGNFPGRFSGRQFSNSRSEMNVSTLELGDSALYLCASSVGGGYTFGSGTRLTVV.

The V call is TRBV27, the J call TRBJ1-5; a possible D gene is TRBD1 (5 bases). V shed 4 bases and J shed 3 bases, with 16 bases lying between them. The CDR3 consists of 16 residues. CDR1 is MNHEY and CDR2 is SMNVEV in the germline V gene (reference sequence). CDR3: CASSWTRRGDNQPQHF. The CDR3 coding sequence is TGTGCCAGCAGTTGGACGCGGAGGGGCGACAATCAGCCCCAGCATTTT.

The chain joins TRBV20-1 to TRBJ2-5, with D maybe TRBD2 (6 bases). The end of the DNA is better explained by TRBJ2-7, so the J call may be wrong. Looked up from germline, CDR1 is DFQATT and CDR2 is SNEGSKA (reference sequence). The CDR3 has 13 amino acids. As DNA, the CDR3 is TGCAGTGCTAGTGACTCGAGGAGGGGCGAGCAGTACTTC. It specifies CSASDSRRGEQYF.

V is TRBV4-1 and J is TRBJ1-1; D is unclear. The germline CDR1 and CDR2 sequences are MGHRA and YSYEKL. This CDR3 has 15 residues. V dropped 1 base and J dropped 1 base, with 10 bases sitting between them. Here the CDR3 DNA reads TGCGCCAGCAGCCAAGGGAACAGCCCGAACACTGAAGCTTTCTTT. Its translation: CASSQGNSPNTEAFF.

Worth noting for this clonotype: Germline and junction disagree at one end, which may indicate a read error. The CDR3 reads CANSLKGSGGAVHTQYF. The CDR3 nucleotides are TGTGCCAACAGCTTGAAGGGGAGCGGGGGGGCAGTACATACGCAGTATTTT. The chain joins TRBV7-2 to TRBJ2-3; 10 positions match TRBD2. Germline loops: CDR1 SGHTA, CDR2 FQGNSA. This CDR3 spans 17 amino acids. The variable domain in full, completed from reference TRBV7-2 and TRBJ2-3, reads GAGVSQSPSNKVTEKGKDVELRCDPISGHTALYWYRQSLGQGLEFLIYFQGNSAPDKSGLPSDRFSAERTGGSVSTLTIQRTQQEDSAVYLCANSLKGSGGAVHTQYFGPGTRLTVL.

This rearrangement joins TRBV29-1 to TRBJ1-2; D is perhaps TRBD1 (5 bases). With 0 bases removed from V and 7 bases from J, the gap between germline ends came to 9 bases. The length of the CDR3 is 12 residues. Looked up from germline, CDR1 is SQVTM and CDR2 is ANQGSEA. This CDR3 is CSVEDRTSGYTF. The CDR3 nucleotides are TGCAGCGTTGAAGATCGGACAAGTGGCTACACCTTC.

Note on this clonotype: At one of its ends the junction is not consistent with the germline gene, which may arise from a read error. CDR3 amino acids: CPSKGLGYEQYF. Here the CDR3 DNA reads TGCCCCAGCAAGGGTTTGGGTTACGAGCAGTACTTC. The chain recombines TRBV4-1 with TRBJ2-7; D is undetermined. Germline V gene data show CDR1 as MGHRA and CDR2 as YSYEKL. This CDR3 comprises 12 residues.

Only one count was recorded for this clonotype. The chain couples TRBV29-1 to TRBJ2-3, with 7 bases fitting TRBD2. The CDR3 covers 15 residues. Per the germline V gene, CDR1 is SQVTM and CDR2 is ANQGSEA. Unmatched junction bases numbered 7, after V lost 2 bases and J lost 2 bases. CDR3 nucleotides: TGCAGCGTTGAATTCCGGCGGGGGTTCACAGATACGCAGTATTTT. Its translation: CSVEFRRGFTDTQYF.

This clonotype was seen more than once but under ten times. This chain links TRBV4-1 with TRBJ2-7; 9 bases align to TRBD1. The better agreement between TRBJ2-5 and the DNA end casts doubt on the J call. The CDR3 spans 15 residues. The germline V gene has CDR1 MGHRA and CDR2 YSYEKL. The CDR3 sequence: CASSPRGQGEKTQYF. CDR3 coding DNA: TGCGCCAGCAGCCCGCGGGGACAGGGAGAAAAGACCCAGTACTTC.

The J gene is TRBJ2-5, the V gene TRBV18; tentatively, D is TRBD1 (5 bases). CDR1 KGHSH and CDR2 LQKENI come from the germline V gene. V lost 3 bases, J lost 1 base, and 9 bases lay in between. This CDR3 has 14 amino acids. CDR3 in amino acids: CASSPTAFQETQYF. The CDR3 DNA sequence: TGTGCCAGCTCACCGACAGCTTTCCAAGAGACCCAGTACTTC.

V is TRBV5-5 and J is TRBJ2-3, with D possibly called TRBD1 or TRBD2 (5 bases each). Germline V CDR1 and CDR2: SGHKS, YYEKEE (reference sequence). The CDR3 runs 15 residues. Trimming removed 4 bases at V and 2 bases at J, with 14 bases between. The CDR3 region is CASSTREGTTDTQYF. For the CDR3, the DNA is TGTGCCAGCAGCACCCGAGAGGGGACCACAGATACGCAGTATTTT.

As regards this clonotype: This may be a read error, as it is one base from a much larger clone. This rearrangement joins TRBV6-2 or TRBV6-3 to TRBJ2-5, with TRBD1 identical over 10 bases. The DNA end favors TRBJ2-7, so the J call may be wrong. CDR3 length equals 15 residues. Germline V gene lookup returns CDR1 MNHEY and CDR2 SVGEGT. CDR3 protein: CASSYPDRGTYEQYF. As DNA, the CDR3 is TGTGCCAGCAGTTACCCGGACAGGGGGACCTACGAGCAGTACTTC.

This clonotype was observed a few times. The chain joins TRBV12-3 or TRBV12-4 to TRBJ1-5, with a possible D match to TRBD1 (5 bases). The ends were cut back, 6 bases at V and 0 bases at J, with 12 bases in the middle. The CDR3 covers 15 residues. In DNA form, the CDR3 reads TGTGCCAGCAGCCAAGGGGCCCCTAGCAATCAGCCCCAGCATTTT. It specifies CASSQGAPSNQPQHF.

The V gene is TRBV24-1, the J gene TRBJ1-1, with unresolved D. V was clipped by 3 bases and J by 11 bases, with 15 bases between them. This CDR3 comprises 13 residues. Germline V gene data show CDR1 as KGHDR and CDR2 as SFDVKD. The CDR3 loop reads CATSDPMTPGAFF. The CDR3 DNA follows: TGTGCCACCAGTGATCCGATGACACCGGGCGCTTTCTTT.

This chain uses TRBV12-3 or TRBV12-4 with TRBJ2-1; D is uncertain. V lost 2 bases to trimming and J lost 5 bases, with 10 bases between them. There are 14 residues in the CDR3. CDR3 region: CASSLSQLNNEQFF. CDR3 nucleotides: TGTGCCAGCAGTTTATCACAGCTGAACAATGAGCAGTTCTTC.

The V and J genes are TRBV15 and TRBJ2-3, with TRBD1 identical over 10 bases. There are 16 residues in the CDR3. V dropped 0 bases and J dropped 8; count of bases not matched to a gene: 8. The germline V gene encodes CDR1 LNHNV and CDR2 YYDKDF (reference sequence). The CDR3 coding sequence is TGTGCCACCAGCAGAGATAGGGGACAGGGGTCAGGTACGCAGTATTTT. This gives the protein CATSRDRGQGSGTQYF. Supplemented by reference TRBV15 and TRBJ2-3, the full variable domain reads DAMVIQNPRYQVTQFGKPVTLSCSQTLNHNVMYWYQQKSSQAPKLLFHYYDKDFNNEADTPDNFQSRRPNTSFCFLDIRSPGLGDTAMYLCATSRDRGQGSGTQYFGPGTRLTVL.

This clonotype was detected a few times. The rearrangement links TRBV25-1 to TRBJ1-2; D is unclear. The germline V gene has CDR1 MGHDK and CDR2 SYGVNS. This CDR3 spans 13 amino acids. The germline V and J ends were trimmed by 11 bases and 4 bases, with 17 bases remaining between them. DNA for the CDR3: TGTGCCGTTATTCGGGAGGAGTCCTATGGCTACACCTTC. The encoded protein is CAVIREESYGYTF.

V gene TRBV12-3 or TRBV12-4 combines with J gene TRBJ2-5; D tentatively fits TRBD1 or TRBD2 (5 bases each). V gave up 5 bases and J gave up 2 bases, with 18 bases separating them. The CDR3 length is 16 residues. The CDR3 spells CASSPHGAVGQETQYF. Written as DNA, the CDR3 is TGTGCCAGCAGTCCTCACGGGGCGGTTGGACAAGAGACCCAGTACTTC.

This chain connects TRBV2 to TRBJ2-3, with D perhaps matching TRBD2 (7 bases). CDR1 SNHLY and CDR2 FYNNEI come from the germline V gene. Trimming pared 7 bases from V and 10 bases from J, leaving 21 bases between. The CDR3 contains 14 residues. Here the CDR3 DNA reads TGTGCCAGCACCCACGGGGGGCCTCTCAACCCGCAGTATTTT. Translation gives CASTHGGPLNPQYF. Based on the CDR3 plus reference TRBV2 and TRBJ2-3, the full variable domain is EPEVTQTPSHQVTQMGQEVILRCVPISNHLYFYWYRQILGQKVEFLVSFYNNEISEKSEIFDDQFSVERPDGSNFTLKIRSTKLEDSAMYFCASTHGGPLNPQYFGPGTRLTVL.

This rearrangement joins TRBV4-3 to TRBJ2-3; the D gene is possibly TRBD1 (6 bases). Trimming cost V 2 bases and J 6 bases, with 18 bases left between them. The CDR3 loop spans 16 amino acids. Germline V gene lookup returns CDR1 LGHNA and CDR2 YSLEER. CDR3 region: CASSQSTGMSWDTQYF. For the CDR3, the DNA is TGCGCCAGCAGCCAATCAACAGGGATGTCATGGGATACGCAGTATTTT.